Shown below are 29 T cell receptor beta chains from a single sample sequenced in a study of OX40 agonist ivuxolimab in advanced cancers. The method was immunoSEQ multiplex PCR; TCRdb's version includes in-frame clones alone and lacks a portion of them. The sample holds about 86,000 clones; 91% are singletons and the top ten take roughly 9.4%. The input for sequencing was CD4+ or CD8+ T cells sorted from blood, taken in a trial of the OX40 agonist ivuxolimab. The receptors were gathered from an adult with an advanced solid tumor such as melanoma, head and neck, liver or kidney cancer.

CDR3 sequence: CASSPRGQGGNEQYF. DNA for the CDR3: TGTGCCAGCAGTCCTAGGGGGCAGGGAGGTAACGAGCAGTACTTC. J is TRBJ2-5 and V is TRBV6-6; perhaps TRBD1 as D (7 bases). The DNA end is more similar to TRBJ2-7, so the J call may be wrong. This CDR3 is built from 15 residues. Germline assignment: CDR1 MNHNY and CDR2 SVGAGI (reference sequence).

The chain recombines TRBV15 with TRBJ2-7; D call uncertain. Trimming pared 3 bases from V and 5 bases from J, leaving 11 bases between. This CDR3 comprises 13 residues. In germline, CDR1 is LNHNV, CDR2 YYDKDF (reference sequence). CDR3 sequence reads: CATSSPRRDEQYF. CDR3 nucleotide sequence: TGTGCCACCAGCAGCCCCCGGCGAGACGAGCAGTACTTC.

The gene calls are TRBV27 and TRBJ2-7; 14 bases agree with TRBD2. The CDR3 covers 15 residues. The V gene's germline CDR1 is MNHEY and CDR2 SMNVEV (reference sequence). The V gene end was trimmed by 5 bases and the J gene end by 5 bases; junction bases not matched to a gene: 5. The CDR3 nucleotides read TGTGCCAGCAGTGGCGGGACTAGCGGGAGAAACGAGCAGTACTTC. It is translated as CASSGGTSGRNEQYF.

The V and J genes are TRBV28 and TRBJ1-2; 9 nucleotides agree with TRBD1. Germline CDR1 MDHEN, CDR2 SYDVKM. J was trimmed by 8 bases and V by 5 bases; bases with no gene match: 6. This CDR3 is built from 13 residues. CDR3 protein: CASSPGQGWGYTF. CDR3 nucleotides: TGTGCCAGCAGTCCGGGACAGGGCTGGGGCTACACCTTC.

V is TRBV6-5 and J is TRBJ2-7; 9 nucleotides align to TRBD1. The CDR3 is made up of 14 amino acids. Germline V CDR1 and CDR2: MNHEY, SVGAGI. V lost 0 bases to trimming and J lost 5 bases; unmatched junction nucleotides: 2. This chain's CDR3 is CASSYSGQGDEQYF. In nucleotides, the CDR3 is TGTGCCAGCAGTTACTCGGGACAGGGCGACGAGCAGTACTTC.

CDR3 residues: CASSLGLAEAKNIQYF. CDR3 bases: TGCGCCAGCAGCTTGGGGCTAGCGGAAGCCAAAAACATTCAGTACTTC. The V gene is TRBV5-1, the J gene TRBJ2-4; 7 nucleotides match TRBD2. Germline loops: CDR1 SGHRS, CDR2 YFSETQ. V lost 0 bases to trimming and J lost 0 bases; unmatched junction nucleotides: 3. The CDR3 totals 16 residues. Full variable domain (outside the CDR3, taken from reference TRBV5-1 and TRBJ2-4): KAGVTQTPRYLIKTRGQQVTLSCSPISGHRSVSWYQQTPGQGLQFLFEYFSETQRNKGNFPGRFSGRQFSNSRSEMNVSTLELGDSALYLCASSLGLAEAKNIQYFGAGTRLSVL.

The chain has TRBV5-1 and TRBJ2-7; TRBD1 aligns across 7 bases. The V and J ends lost 4 bases and 6 bases, in that order; junction bases with no gene match: 13. The CDR3 contains 15 residues. The germline CDR1 and CDR2 sequences are SGHRS and YFSETQ. This chain's CDR3 is CASSAKTGIGSEQYF. For the CDR3, the DNA is TGCGCCAGCAGCGCAAAGACAGGGATAGGGTCCGAGCAGTACTTC.

The chain has TRBV11-2 and TRBJ1-2; 8 nucleotides match TRBD1. V was pared by 4 bases and J by 4 bases, with 14 bases of the junction left unmatched. Per the germline V gene, CDR1 is SGHAT and CDR2 is FQNNGV. CDR3 length equals 17 residues. The CDR3 coding sequence is TGTGCCAGCAGCTACTCGGGACAGGCCCCCGAAATCTATGGCTACACCTTC. As protein: CASSYSGQAPEIYGYTF.

The chain employs TRBV10-1 and TRBJ2-7, with 10 bases lining up with TRBD1. Germline loops: CDR1 WNHNN, CDR2 SYGVQD (reference sequence). Trimming took 3 bases from V and 3 from J; bases not matched to a gene: 5. This CDR3 comprises 15 residues. The CDR3 bases are TGCGCCAGCAGTGACGCCGGGACAGGGGTCTACGAGCAGTACTTC. Its protein is CASSDAGTGVYEQYF.

The chain links TRBV2 to TRBJ1-2; the D is unclear. Germline values: CDR1 SNHLY, CDR2 FYNNEI. The V gene lost 2 bases and the J gene lost 1 base, with 23 bases spanning the gap. The CDR3 consists of 19 residues. CDR3 region: CASSEYLSERLNLNYGYTF. The CDR3 bases are TGTGCCAGCAGTGAATATTTGTCGGAGAGACTTAATCTTAACTATGGCTACACCTTC. Full variable domain (missing parts from reference TRBV2 and TRBJ1-2): EPEVTQTPSHQVTQMGQEVILRCVPISNHLYFYWYRQILGQKVEFLVSFYNNEISEKSEIFDDQFSVERPDGSNFTLKIRSTKLEDSAMYFCASSEYLSERLNLNYGYTFGSGTRLTVV.

This chain uses TRBV9 with TRBJ2-3, with 7 bases matching TRBD2. There are 16 residues in the CDR3. Unmatched junction bases numbered 8, after V lost 0 bases and J lost 4 bases. Germline CDR1 is SGDLS and CDR2 is YYNGEE. Here the CDR3 DNA reads TGTGCCAGCAGCGTAGCTCGTGGGAGGGATCCAGATACGCAGTATTTT. Its protein product is CASSVARGRDPDTQYF.

J is TRBJ1-1 and V is TRBV7-9; D may be TRBD1 (5 bases). Germline assignment: CDR1 SEHNR and CDR2 FQNEAQ (reference sequence). Deletions cut 1 base from V and 2 bases from J, with 11 bases between. The CDR3 consists of 15 residues. CDR3 residues: CASSLGQGTNTEAFF. Written as DNA, the CDR3 is TGTGCCAGCAGCTTAGGGCAGGGCACTAACACTGAAGCTTTCTTT.

This chain joins TRBV7-3 and TRBJ2-5; 10 bases are a match to TRBD1. The germline V gene encodes CDR1 SGHTA and CDR2 FQGTGA. There are 14 residues in the CDR3. V shed 4 bases and J 4 bases; nucleotides not matched to a gene: 3. The CDR3 bases are TGTGCCAGCAGCTCGACAGGGGGCATAGAGACCCAGTACTTC. Translated: CASSSTGGIETQYF.

V and J are TRBV7-8 and TRBJ2-7; 10 bases map to TRBD1. The CDR3 is 15 amino acids. Germline V gene lookup returns CDR1 SGHVS and CDR2 FQNEAQ. With 3 bases clipped from V and 2 bases from J, the junction kept 4 bases outside the gene matches. CDR3 coding DNA: TGTGCCAGCAGCTTTGGGGGGACAGGGGCCTACGAGCAGTACTTC. Protein: CASSFGGTGAYEQYF.

The chain carries TRBV14 and TRBJ1-1, with D unresolved. Per the germline V gene, CDR1 is SGHDN and CDR2 is FVKESK. CDR3 size: 16 residues. Deletions cut 0 bases from V and 2 bases from J, with 13 bases between. As DNA, the CDR3 is TGTGCCAGCAGCCAAGAATGGCGAGGTTTAAACACTGAAGCTTTCTTT. This sequence encodes CASSQEWRGLNTEAFF.

In this sample, this clone turned up once. The J gene is TRBJ1-2, the V gene TRBV6-1, with a weak D call TRBD1 (6 bases). Trimming stripped 4 bases from V and 5 bases from J, with 17 bases between. This CDR3 contains 15 residues. CDR1 MNHNS and CDR2 SASEGT come from the germline V gene. CDR3 residues: CASSVSPDRGYGYTF. The CDR3 DNA sequence: TGTGCCAGCAGTGTCAGCCCGGACAGAGGGTATGGCTACACCTTC.

The chain is built from TRBV19 and TRBJ1-5; D gene ambiguous. The CDR3 covers 13 residues. V gave up 6 bases and J gave up 6 bases, with 12 bases separating them. CDR1 LNHDA and CDR2 SQIVND come from the germline V gene (reference sequence). The CDR3 bases are TGTGCCAGTAGCGAATTTCAGCCTCAGCCCCAGCATTTT. Its protein product is CASSEFQPQPQHF.

This clone was seen only a few times. The DNA of the CDR3 is TGTGCCAGCAGACAGGGTGATTCACCCCTCCACTTT. Translating gives CASRQGDSPLHF. The chain links TRBV7-9 to TRBJ1-6; weak D call: TRBD1 (6 bases). Germline V CDR1 and CDR2: SEHNR, FQNEAQ (reference sequence). V was pared by 6 bases and J by 8 bases, with 8 bases between. The CDR3 spans 12 residues.

The rearrangement uses TRBV27 and TRBJ1-4; D not certain. V was cut by 4 bases and J by 7 bases, with 16 bases left in between. Per the germline V gene, CDR1 is MNHEY and CDR2 is SMNVEV (reference sequence). This CDR3 comprises 15 residues. The DNA of the CDR3 is TGTGCCAGCAGTTCACTTACAGTAGTTCCTGAAAAACTGTTTTTT. As protein: CASSSLTVVPEKLFF.

V is TRBV18 and J is TRBJ2-1; 7 positions agree with TRBD1. J was trimmed by 10 bases and V by 3 bases; bases with no gene match: 3. The CDR3 is 12 residues long. Per germline, CDR1 KGHSH and CDR2 LQKENI. In nucleotides, the CDR3 is TGTGCCAGCTCACCGGGACAGCCGGAGCAGTTCTTC. This encodes CASSPGQPEQFF.

This clone came up once. The chain combines TRBV9 with TRBJ1-1; D not resolved. Per germline, CDR1 SGDLS and CDR2 YYNGEE. The germline V and J ends were trimmed by 0 bases and 2 bases, with 14 bases remaining between them. This CDR3 contains 16 residues. CDR3 sequence: CASSVGRRTFNTEAFF. In DNA, the CDR3 is TGTGCCAGCAGCGTAGGACGGAGAACTTTTAACACTGAAGCTTTCTTT.

This sequence joins TRBV30 and TRBJ1-2; possible D gene TRBD1, 6 bases. The ends were cut back, 5 bases at V and 6 bases at J, with 13 bases in the middle. The germline V gene has CDR1 GTSNPN and CDR2 SVGIG (reference sequence). The CDR3 spans 12 residues. CDR3 region: CAWLRGGHGYTF. In nucleotides, the CDR3 is TGTGCCTGGTTGCGGGGGGGGCATGGCTACACCTTC. Full variable domain (remainder filled in from reference TRBV30 and TRBJ1-2): SQTIHQWPATLVQPVGSPLSLECTVEGTSNPNLYWYRQAAGRGLQLLFYSVGIGQISSEVPQNLSASRPQDRQFILSSKKLLLSDSGFYLCAWLRGGHGYTFGSGTRLTVV.

The chain has TRBV4-1 and TRBJ2-7, with unresolved D. Trimming took off 1 base at V and 2 bases at J, with 3 bases between the two ends. CDR3 length: 12 residues. Looked up from germline, CDR1 is MGHRA and CDR2 is YSYEKL. This CDR3 is CASSQGTYEQYF. Written as DNA, the CDR3 is TGCGCCAGCAGCCAAGGTACCTACGAGCAGTACTTC.

The chain couples TRBV27 to TRBJ2-7; 7 positions agree with TRBD1. This CDR3 is 16 amino acids long. V dropped 4 bases and J dropped 0; count of bases not matched to a gene: 9. The germline CDR1 and CDR2 sequences are MNHEY and SMNVEV (reference sequence). The CDR3, as DNA: TGTGCCAGCAGTTACCAGGGGGAGATGAGCTCCTACGAGCAGTACTTC. Protein: CASSYQGEMSSYEQYF.

The rearrangement joins TRBV25-1 to TRBJ2-6; 8 nucleotides line up with TRBD1. The CDR3 sequence is 18 residues long. V dropped 1 base and J dropped 1; count of bases not matched to a gene: 6. The V gene's germline CDR1 is MGHDK and CDR2 SYGVNS. CDR3 bases: TGTGCCAGCAGTGAATTGGGACAGGTAGGGTCTGGGGCCAACGTCCTGACTTTC. Protein product: CASSELGQVGSGANVLTF.

The chain uses TRBV6-1 and TRBJ1-5; tentative D call: TRBD1 (6 bases). The CDR3 consists of 16 residues. CDR1 and CDR2 (germline): MNHNS, SASEGT. V gave up 3 bases and J gave up 5 bases, with 17 bases separating them. The DNA of the CDR3 is TGTGCCAGCAGTGATTCCCCATATGACAGGCATCAGCCCCAGCATTTT. It encodes CASSDSPYDRHQPQHF.

The chain recombines TRBV7-4 with TRBJ2-7, with unresolved D. In germline, CDR1 is SGHVT, CDR2 SQSDAQ. The germline V and J ends were trimmed by 7 bases and 4 bases, with 20 bases remaining between them. The CDR3 sequence is 15 residues long. Here the CDR3 DNA reads TGTGCCAGCAACCCTAGTAAGCCACCTACTTACGAGCAGTACTTC. Translated: CASNPSKPPTYEQYF.

The chain uses TRBV11-2 and TRBJ2-3; 7 nucleotides agree with TRBD2. Germline V gives CDR1 SGHAT, CDR2 FQNNGV. The V gene end was trimmed by 5 bases and the J gene end by 0 bases; junction bases not matched to a gene: 8. The CDR3 is made up of 16 amino acids. CDR3 bases: TGTGCCAGCAGCGGTTCTAGCGGTTTTAGCACAGATACGCAGTATTTT. It translates to CASSGSSGFSTDTQYF.

This clone has only one observation. The chain links TRBV7-9 to TRBJ2-1; 8 bases fit TRBD2. With 7 bases clipped from V and 10 bases from J, the junction kept 15 bases outside the gene matches. Germline lookup yields CDR1 SEHNR and CDR2 FQNEAQ (reference sequence). The CDR3 spans 15 residues. Here the CDR3 reads CASTDLREGAGEQFF. CDR3 coding DNA: TGTGCCAGCACCGACCTTCGGGAGGGAGCAGGGGAGCAGTTCTTC.